This is a list of T cell receptor beta chains from one sample in a study of chemoradiotherapy in HPV16-positive cancers. This table comes from immunoSEQ multiplex PCR, and its TCRdb copy is limited to in-frame clones, with some not included. Among 25,000 to 30,000 clones listed, more than 80% were seen once. The specimen was blood, collected from a patient who underwent chemoradiotherapy. The receptors were sampled from a human donor with HPV-associated anogenital cancer. Each CDR3 is given with its conserved first and last residue. A D gene is named only where the DNA matches it firmly. Some rows have no size entry. The others give once, few or many, or a class for an expanded clone.

TRBJ2-3 | TRBV7-9 | . | . | CASSLVEGTDTQYF | TGTGCCAGCAGCTTAGTGGAAGGCACAGATACGCAGTATTTT
TRBJ1-1 | TRBV19 | . | TRBD1 | CASSMGDRVGTEAFF | TGTGCCAGTAGTATGGGGGACAGGGTGGGCACTGAAGCTTTCTTT
TRBJ1-5 | TRBV18 | . | . | CASSQGVAPNQPQHF | TGTGCCAGCTCACAGGGAGTCGCCCCCAATCAGCCCCAGCATTTT
TRBJ2-3 | TRBV4-1 | . | TRBD2 | CASSRTFSGRNADTQYF | TGCGCCAGCAGCCGAACCTTTAGCGGGAGGAATGCAGATACGCAGTATTTT
TRBJ2-7 | TRBV4-1 | . | . | CASSQDRTPQSPQYF | TGCGCCAGCAGCCAAGACCGGACGCCCCAAAGTCCGCAGTACTTC
TRBJ1-5 | TRBV5-6 | . | TRBD1 | CASSSTGDGNQPQHF | TGTGCCAGCAGCTCTACAGGGGACGGCAATCAGCCCCAGCATTTT
TRBJ1-2 | TRBV28 | once | . | CASQRGSYNFYGYTF | TGTGCCAGTCAGAGGGGCAGTTATAATTTCTATGGCTACACCTTC
TRBJ1-5 | TRBV11-2 | . | . | CASSLGDTQPQHF | TGTGCCAGCAGCTTAGGGGACACTCAGCCCCAGCATTTT
TRBJ2-1 | TRBV6-4 | . | TRBD1 | CASSATGTGKEQFF | TGTGCCAGCAGCGCTACCGGGACAGGTAAAGAGCAGTTCTTC
TRBJ1-2 | TRBV18 | few | . | CASSPAQVENGYTF | TGTGCCAGCTCACCCGCACAGGTTGAGAATGGCTACACCTTC
TRBJ2-5 | TRBV5-1 | . | TRBD1 | CASSLDGTGVETQYF | TGCGCCAGCAGCTTGGACGGGACAGGGGTCGAGACCCAGTACTTC
TRBJ2-1 | TRBV10-3 | . | TRBD2 | CAIREGLAPYNEQFF | TGTGCCATCAGAGAGGGACTAGCCCCTTACAATGAGCAGTTCTTC
TRBJ2-7 | TRBV5-4 | . | . | CASSPGERAAYEQYF | TGTGCCAGCAGCCCAGGGGAGCGGGCTGCTTACGAGCAGTACTTC
TRBJ2-5 | TRBV30 | . | . | CAWSTTGKGETQYF | TGTGCCTGGAGTACCACAGGGAAGGGAGAGACCCAGTACTTC